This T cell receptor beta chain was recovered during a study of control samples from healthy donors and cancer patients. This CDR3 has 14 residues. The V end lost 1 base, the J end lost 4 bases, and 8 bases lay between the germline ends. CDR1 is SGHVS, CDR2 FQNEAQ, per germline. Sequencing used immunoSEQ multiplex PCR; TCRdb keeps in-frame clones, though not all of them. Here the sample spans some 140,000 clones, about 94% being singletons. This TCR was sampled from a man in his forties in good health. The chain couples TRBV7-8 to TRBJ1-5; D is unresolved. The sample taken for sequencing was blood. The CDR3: CASSLEVRNQPQHF. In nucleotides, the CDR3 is TGTGCCAGCAGCTTAGAGGTCCGGAATCAGCCCCAGCATTTT.